One T cell receptor (beta chain) is described in this entry. Its antigen is not identified. The sample belongs to a study of T cell repertoires in cytomegalovirus infection. As for the study in general: Used in the study were CMV epitopes, some recently identified and HLA-C-restricted, others well-studied and HLA-B-restricted. An indication of both CMV infection and matching HLA type came from public TCR beta signatures. Whole-study results and caveats: CMV carriers having the relevant HLA were flagged by cumulative public TCR beta family frequency. What dominated the ex vivo response were HLA-C-restricted CMV-specific TCR beta clonotypes.

Germline V gene sequence: CDR1 MNHNY, CDR2 SVGAGI (reference sequence). Germline trimming cut 5 bases from V and 6 bases from J; bases unmatched to any gene: 11. This CDR3 is 16 amino acids long. TCRdb reprocessed the reads via MiXCR and lists one record per CDR3 protein. Among fewer than 950,000 distinct CDR3 sequences listed, around a third were seen once. The sample in question was cultured CD8+ T cells from PBMCs, obtained from culture after CMV antigen stimulation. The source of this sequence is a human donor in good health (CMV status not recorded). Some clones in this sample may be carry-over from other donors' samples. This chain links TRBV6-6 with TRBJ2-2; TRBD1 aligns across 8 bases. DNA for the CDR3: TGTGCCAGCAGTCTACCAGAGACAGGGGCGGCCGGGGAGCTGTTTTTT. It specifies CASSLPETGAAGELFF.